This TCR beta chain was observed in a study of control samples from healthy donors and cancer patients. Germline CDR1 reads SGHRS; CDR2 reads YFSETQ. There are 14 residues in the CDR3. Between the trimmed V and J ends, which lost 0 bases and 5 bases, there was a span of 11 bases. Assay used: immunoSEQ multiplex PCR; TCRdb lists only in-frame clones, some missing. Among roughly 120,000 clones listed, just under 90% were seen once. The chain is built from TRBV5-1 and TRBJ2-5; D not certain. The sequenced sample consisted of blood. The receptor's source is a man aged 25 to 45 in good health. The CDR3 coding sequence is TGCGCCAGCAGCTTGGAGTGGGTTTCGGAGACCCAGTACTTC. It translates to CASSLEWVSETQYF.